The sequence of this T cell receptor beta chain was determined in a study of T cell responses to AZD1222 COVID-19 vaccine. CDR3 length equals 15 residues. With V trimmed by 5 bases and J by 6 bases, 10 bases remained unmatched. Germline V lookup: CDR1 LGHNT, CDR2 FRNRAP. Assay used: immunoSEQ multiplex PCR; TCRdb lists only in-frame clones, some missing. Of under 200,000 clones in the sample, around nine tenths were seen once. Study-level results: Repertoire sampling happened only post peak T cell response. Nearly half of spike-specific TCRs reportedly target unmutated variant regions. Baseline serostatus was positive in only six AZD1222 recipients. Mostly white British, mostly female donors; authors suggested clonal diversity may be underestimated.

For this clone: Its target is not known.

The chain has TRBV12-5 and TRBJ2-7; 10 bases line up with TRBD1. The specimen comprised peripheral blood, sampled 28 days after the second AZD1222 dose. The receptor was isolated from an adult who received the AZD1222 COVID-19 vaccine. The CDR3 is CASGITPGQGFEQYF. CDR3 DNA: TGTGCTAGTGGTATAACGCCGGGACAGGGGTTCGAGCAGTACTTC. Full variable domain (rest looked up from reference TRBV12-5 and TRBJ2-7): DARVTQTPRHKVTEMGQEVTMRCQPILGHNTVFWYRQTMMQGLELLAYFRNRAPLDDSGMPKDRFSAEMPDATLATLKIQPSEPRDSAVYFCASGITPGQGFEQYFGPGTRLTVT.